The next 19 T cell receptor beta chains were all read from a single sample in a study of CD8 T cells in Susac syndrome. With random hexamers, reverse transcription was performed on roughly 0.5 to 1 ug of RNA. TCRdb re-called the immunoSEQ multiplex PCR reads through MiXCR, storing one row per CDR3 protein. The sample has around 170,000 distinct CDR3 sequences, over 90% seen once. The sequencing input was CD8+ T cells from PBMCs. Receptors originate from a human donor with Susac syndrome.

The chain joins TRBV12-3 or TRBV12-4 to TRBJ1-1; D uncertain. CDR3 length: 11 residues. Trimming shortened V by 4 bases and J by 5 bases, and 5 bases separated the two germline ends. The CDR3 here is CASSWGTEAFF. The CDR3, as DNA: TGTGCCAGCAGTTGGGGAACTGAAGCTTTCTTT.

V usage is TRBV30 and J usage is TRBJ1-2, with 7 bases matching TRBD1. This CDR3 spans 13 amino acids. Per germline, CDR1 GTSNPN and CDR2 SVGIG (reference sequence). The ends lost 4 bases at V and 8 bases at J; junction bases unmatched: 10. CDR3 coding DNA: TGTGCCTGGACTCTCTCCGGGACAGTGGGCTACACCTTC. Its protein product is CAWTLSGTVGYTF. The full variable domain, its missing parts supplied by reference TRBV30 and TRBJ1-2, is SQTIHQWPATLVQPVGSPLSLECTVEGTSNPNLYWYRQAAGRGLQLLFYSVGIGQISSEVPQNLSASRPQDRQFILSSKKLLLSDSGFYLCAWTLSGTVGYTFGSGTRLTVV.

This chain joins TRBV27 and TRBJ2-7; TRBD2 matches 11 bases. Germline CDR1 is MNHEY and CDR2 is SMNVEV (reference sequence). V gave up 4 bases and J gave up 2 bases; unmatched junction bases: 1. The CDR3 extends over 14 amino acids. The CDR3 region is CASSYSGRAYEQYF. CDR3 bases: TGTGCCAGCAGTTATAGCGGGAGGGCCTACGAGCAGTACTTC.

The J gene is TRBJ2-3, the V gene TRBV6-6; 8 bases agree with TRBD2. The length of the CDR3 is 15 residues. CDR1 MNHNY and CDR2 SVGAGI come from the germline V gene (reference sequence). V lost 8 bases and J lost 4; bases outside the gene matches: 11. The CDR3 coding sequence is TGTGCCAGCGCCTCGAAGGCGGGAGGAGCAGATACGCAGTATTTT. This translates into CASASKAGGADTQYF.

This chain connects TRBV13 to TRBJ2-5; TRBD2 agrees at 10 bases. The CDR3 totals 19 residues. V was pared by 4 bases and J by 1 base, with 15 bases of the junction left unmatched. Germline-derived CDR1 and CDR2 are PRHDT and FYEKMQ (reference sequence). DNA of the CDR3: TGTGCCAGCAGCTCCCCGGAGCGGGGGGGGCGTCCCCTCCAAGAGACCCAGTACTTC. Encoded protein: CASSSPERGGRPLQETQYF.

The V gene is TRBV15, the J gene TRBJ1-5, with 10 bases identical to TRBD1. V shed 3 bases, J shed 11 bases, and the junction held 10 bases outside the gene matches. This CDR3 has 15 amino acids. Germline V gives CDR1 LNHNV, CDR2 YYDKDF (reference sequence). CDR3 nucleotide sequence: TGTGCCACCAGCAGGGGACAGGGGCTCCCTCCGGCCCAGCATTTT. This codes for CATSRGQGLPPAQHF. Supplemented by reference TRBV15 and TRBJ1-5, the full variable domain reads DAMVIQNPRYQVTQFGKPVTLSCSQTLNHNVMYWYQQKSSQAPKLLFHYYDKDFNNEADTPDNFQSRRPNTSFCFLDIRSPGLGDTAMYLCATSRGQGLPPAQHFGDGTRLSIL.

The rearrangement links TRBV7-8 to TRBJ2-3, with 9 nucleotides matching TRBD2. J was trimmed by 0 bases and V by 5 bases; bases with no gene match: 3. The CDR3 is 15 residues long. Looked up from germline, CDR1 is SGHVS and CDR2 is FQNEAQ. The CDR3 protein is CASSPSGASTDTQYF. The CDR3 nucleotides read TGTGCCAGCAGCCCTAGCGGGGCTAGCACAGATACGCAGTATTTT.

This clonotype was seen only a few times. The chain joins TRBV6-1 to TRBJ2-1; D is perhaps TRBD2 (6 bases). This CDR3 spans 11 amino acids. V was trimmed by 6 bases and J by 14 bases, leaving 14 bases between them. Germline V gene data show CDR1 as MNHNS and CDR2 as SASEGT. The CDR3 DNA reads as TGTGCCAGCAGGTCGGGACTCAAAAAGTTCTTC. Translating gives CASRSGLKKFF.

The chain is built from TRBV30 and TRBJ1-3; D call uncertain. The CDR3 contains 13 residues. CDR1 and CDR2 (germline): GTSNPN, SVGIG (reference sequence). The V end lost 0 bases, the J end lost 0 bases, and 3 bases lay between the germline ends. The CDR3 reads CAWSVSSGNTIYF. CDR3 DNA: TGTGCCTGGAGTGTTAGCTCTGGAAACACCATATATTTT.

The V and J genes are TRBV13 and TRBJ2-3; D gene ambiguous. Between the trimmed V and J ends, which lost 5 bases and 2 bases, there was a span of 5 bases. The CDR3 spans 12 residues. Per germline, CDR1 PRHDT and CDR2 FYEKMQ (reference sequence). CDR3 sequence (DNA): TGTGCCAGCAGCCGTGACACAGATACGCAGTATTTT. Translating gives CASSRDTDTQYF.

The rearrangement uses TRBV24-1 and TRBJ2-2; 8 nucleotides agree with TRBD2. The CDR3 extends over 16 amino acids. V lost 2 bases to trimming and J lost 0 bases; unmatched junction nucleotides: 1. Germline assignment: CDR1 KGHDR and CDR2 SFDVKD. CDR3 residues: CATSDYSGANTGELFF. The CDR3 DNA is TGTGCCACCAGTGATTATAGCGGGGCGAACACCGGGGAGCTGTTTTTT.

The chain joins TRBV20-1 to TRBJ2-2; 13 bases fit TRBD2. CDR1 and CDR2 from the germline V gene are DFQATT and SNEGSKA (reference sequence). The J segment lost 0 bases and the V segment lost 5 bases, leaving 3 bases of the junction unmatched. CDR3 size: 16 residues. CDR3 sequence reads: CSAGGLAGTNTGELFF. The CDR3 DNA reads TGCAGTGCTGGGGGACTAGCGGGGACGAACACCGGGGAGCTGTTTTTT.

The chain links TRBV7-9 to TRBJ2-3, with TRBD2 as a possible D gene (5 bases). The V gene lost 5 bases and the J gene lost 2 bases, with 17 bases spanning the gap. CDR1 is SEHNR and CDR2 is FQNEAQ in the germline V gene (reference sequence). This CDR3 region has 16 residues. CDR3 in amino acids: CASSDPRGSATDTQYF. For the CDR3, the DNA is TGTGCCAGCAGCGACCCGAGAGGGAGCGCCACAGATACGCAGTATTTT.

This chain connects TRBV11-2 to TRBJ1-6; possibly TRBD1 for D (6 bases). Trimming cost V 4 bases and J 7 bases, with 14 bases left between them. CDR3 length: 15 residues. CDR1 is SGHAT and CDR2 is FQNNGV in the germline V gene. CDR3 coding DNA: TGTGCCAGCAGCTCTGGACAGTTGGCAAATTCACCCCTCCACTTT. It yields the protein CASSSGQLANSPLHF.

The count of this clonotype is one. The genes are TRBV25-1 and TRBJ1-2; 10 bases are a match to TRBD1. In germline, CDR1 is MGHDK, CDR2 SYGVNS. CDR3 size: 14 residues. V was clipped by 4 bases and J by 7 bases; unmatched bases: 6. Here the CDR3 DNA reads TGTGCCAGCAGTGTCGACAGGGGGCCGGGTGGCTACACCTTC. Encoded protein: CASSVDRGPGGYTF.

The J gene is TRBJ2-1, the V gene TRBV4-1; no clear D gene. The CDR3 consists of 17 residues. From germline, CDR1 is MGHRA and CDR2 YSYEKL. V was pared by 3 bases and J by 0 bases, with 15 bases between. This CDR3 reads CASSHPPQAGSYNEQFF. CDR3 DNA: TGCGCCAGCAGCCATCCCCCCCAGGCCGGCTCCTACAATGAGCAGTTCTTC.

This clonotype was seen a few times. The chain uses TRBV30 and TRBJ2-7, with TRBD2 as a possible D gene (5 bases). V shed 6 bases and J shed 0 bases, with 12 bases lying between them. The CDR3 is 13 residues long. Germline CDR1 and CDR2: GTSNPN and SVGIG (reference sequence). The chain's CDR3 is CACYRSGSYEQYF. As DNA, the CDR3 is TGTGCCTGCTACCGGAGCGGCTCCTACGAGCAGTACTTC.

This chain joins TRBV20-1 and TRBJ2-1, with 10 bases identical to TRBD2. The germline V gene encodes CDR1 DFQATT and CDR2 SNEGSKA (reference sequence). There are 14 residues in the CDR3. V dropped 5 bases and J dropped 5; count of bases not matched to a gene: 6. The CDR3 region is CSAQRGGGHNEQFF. The CDR3 coding sequence is TGCAGTGCTCAGCGGGGGGGCGGACACAATGAGCAGTTCTTC.

CDR3 nucleotide sequence: TGCAGTGCTAGCCGTCAGGGCCCTTCCTACGAGCAGTACTTC. This codes for CSASRQGPSYEQYF. The J gene is TRBJ2-7, the V gene TRBV20-1, with D perhaps matching TRBD1 (5 bases). The CDR3 sequence is 14 residues long. Trimming removed 3 bases from V and 1 base from J, with 13 bases in between. CDR1 and CDR2 (germline): DFQATT, SNEGSKA (reference sequence).